This entry describes one T cell receptor beta chain. The data derive from a study of blood T cell repertoires in COVID-19. Turning to the study itself: Italy, Spain and the United States were the sources of the convalescent and acute COVID-19 samples. From T cells, B-cell-depleted T cells, or PBMCs came the material, which was cDNA or gDNA.

In germline, CDR1 is MDHEN, CDR2 SYDVKM. V shed 4 bases, J shed 5 bases, and the junction held 10 bases outside the gene matches. The CDR3 covers 16 residues. The protocol was immunoSEQ multiplex PCR, while the TCRdb copy is restricted to in-frame clones and leaves out a portion. Of roughly 300,000 clones listed, approximately 84% are singletons. The Seattle site enrolled patients during active infection and followed them longitudinally. The sequencing input was peripheral blood. This TCR was recovered from a human donor with COVID-19, enrolled during active disease. The donor label of this sample is uncertain. The rearrangement links TRBV28 to TRBJ2-2; 7 bases align to TRBD1. CDR3 bases: TGTGCCAGCAGTTCCGGGACAGTTCATCCAACCGGGGAGCTGTTTTTT. Protein: CASSSGTVHPTGELFF.